This T cell receptor (beta chain) was recovered during a study of CD8 T cells in ankylosing spondylitis. Notes on the study in general: Some motif variants had been reported before (in reactive arthritis synovial fluid and blood).

This clonotype was observed many times. Its antigen is still unknown. One entry per CDR3 protein results from TCRdb running MiXCR on the 5' RACE reads. The sample shows fewer than 200,000 distinct CDR3 sequences, roughly 18% of them seen only once. CDR3 size: 15 residues. Germline CDR1 reads SGHVS; CDR2 reads FQNEAQ. V shed 4 bases, J shed 4 bases, and the junction held 9 bases outside the gene matches. The material sequenced was blood, either unsorted or a sorted T cell fraction (not recorded which). This receptor was identified in a male donor under 35 with ankylosing spondylitis or in good health (not recorded which). The rearrangement links TRBV7-8 to TRBJ2-7, with 8 positions matching TRBD1. The CDR3 loop is CASSSRDRGEYEQYF. The CDR3 region has the DNA TGTGCCAGCAGCTCACGAGACAGGGGCGAATACGAGCAGTACTTC.